The present T cell receptor beta chain was sequenced within a study of T cell repertoires in cytomegalovirus infection. At the level of the study: It was the public TCR beta signatures that indicated both CMV infection and matching HLA type.

Germline V gives CDR1 SGHVS, CDR2 FNYEAQ. This CDR3 is built from 15 residues. The ends lost 1 base at V and 2 bases at J; junction bases unmatched: 5. Note on this clonotype: What it binds is unknown.

Via MiXCR, TCRdb re-called the reads, giving one row per CDR3 protein. The sample lists approximately 470,000 distinct CDR3 sequences, roughly 43% occurring once. The material sequenced was cultured PBMCs, taken from culture after CMV antigen stimulation. The source of this sequence is a human donor in good health (CMV status not recorded). Some clones in this sample may be carry-over from other donors' samples. V is TRBV7-6 and J is TRBJ2-7; 7 nucleotides agree with TRBD2. CDR3 residues: CASSLGQAGTYEQYF. DNA of the CDR3: TGTGCCAGCAGCTTAGGGCAAGCGGGAACCTACGAGCAGTACTTC.